The 9 T cell receptor beta chains presented below share a single source sample, sequenced in a study of shared clonotypes between healthy human individuals. This table comes from immunoSEQ multiplex PCR, and its TCRdb copy is limited to in-frame clones, with some not included. The profile shows about 680,000 clones, approximately 79% of them singletons. Sequenced input: memory CD4+ T cells sorted from blood. As for subset: CD45RA-negative fraction. These receptor sequences come from a woman in her twenties or thirties in good health.

V usage is TRBV2 and J usage is TRBJ1-2; the D is unclear. The length of the CDR3 is 14 residues. Germline-derived CDR1 and CDR2 are SNHLY and FYNNEI. Trimming took 3 bases from V and 5 from J, leaving 13 bases between them. This CDR3 is CASSESRGLYGYTF. CDR3 DNA: TGTGCCAGCAGTGAGAGCCGAGGACTATATGGCTACACCTTC. The full variable domain, completed using reference TRBV2 and TRBJ1-2, is EPEVTQTPSHQVTQMGQEVILRCVPISNHLYFYWYRQILGQKVEFLVSFYNNEISEKSEIFDDQFSVERPDGSNFTLKIRSTKLEDSAMYFCASSESRGLYGYTFGSGTRLTVV.

The chain has TRBV5-1 and TRBJ1-5; D is perhaps TRBD1 (5 bases). The CDR3 loop spans 15 amino acids. Germline V lookup: CDR1 SGHRS, CDR2 YFSETQ. Trimming cost V 3 bases and J 3 bases, with 13 bases left between them. CDR3 DNA sequence: TGCGCCAGCAGCTCGGGGGACCTACCCAATCAGCCCCAGCATTTT. Amino acid sequence: CASSSGDLPNQPQHF. The full variable domain, in which reference TRBV5-1 and TRBJ1-5 provide the parts outside the CDR3, is KAGVTQTPRYLIKTRGQQVTLSCSPISGHRSVSWYQQTPGQGLQFLFEYFSETQRNKGNFPGRFSGRQFSNSRSEMNVSTLELGDSALYLCASSSGDLPNQPQHFGDGTRLSIL.

The V and J genes are TRBV28 and TRBJ1-5; D unresolved. Trimming took 5 bases from V and 0 from J, leaving 11 bases between them. In germline, CDR1 is MDHEN, CDR2 SYDVKM. The CDR3 sequence is 15 residues long. The CDR3 coding sequence is TGTGCCAGCAGTAGGTCAGGATATAGCAATCAGCCCCAGCATTTT. Translated: CASSRSGYSNQPQHF.

This clone was seen more than once but under ten times. The chain recombines TRBV2 with TRBJ2-7; 7 bases line up with TRBD1. The CDR3 has 14 amino acids. The V segment lost 4 bases and the J segment 2 bases; nucleotides outside the gene matches: 5. CDR1 SNHLY and CDR2 FYNNEI come from the germline V gene. The CDR3 DNA reads as TGTGCCAGCAGTGGACAGGGCCCTCCCTACGAGCAGTACTTC. This sequence encodes CASSGQGPPYEQYF.

This clone was counted a few times. The chain joins TRBV28 to TRBJ2-2, with a possible D match to TRBD1 (6 bases). V shed 6 bases and J shed 5 bases, with 22 bases lying between them. Germline CDR1 MDHEN, CDR2 SYDVKM. The CDR3 extends over 17 amino acids. The CDR3 reads CASRPKIRDKRTGELFF. The CDR3 nucleotides are TGTGCCAGCAGACCTAAGATCCGGGACAAAAGGACCGGGGAGCTGTTTTTT.

This clone was picked up a small number of times. V and J are TRBV28 and TRBJ2-7; 9 bases line up with TRBD1. Germline V gene sequence: CDR1 MDHEN, CDR2 SYDVKM. This CDR3 has 15 amino acids. Germline trimming cut 6 bases from V and 6 bases from J; bases unmatched to any gene: 12. The DNA for the CDR3 is TGTGCCAGCAGGCGGGGCGGGACAGGGATAGCCGAGCAGTACTTC. This gives the protein CASRRGGTGIAEQYF. Complete variable domain (other parts from reference TRBV28 and TRBJ2-7): DVKVTQSSRYLVKRTGEKVFLECVQDMDHENMFWYRQDPGLGLRLIYFSYDVKMKEKGDIPEGYSVSREKKERFSLILESASTNQTSMYLCASRRGGTGIAEQYFGPGTRLTVT.

The CDR3 loop reads CASRSSGRWNTGELFF. Written as DNA, the CDR3 is TGTGCCAGCAGGAGTAGCGGGAGATGGAACACCGGGGAGCTGTTTTTT. The V gene is TRBV28, the J gene TRBJ2-2, with 9 bases aligning to TRBD2. CDR1 and CDR2 from the germline V gene are MDHEN and SYDVKM. CDR3 size: 16 residues. The trim removed 6 bases at V and 1 base at J, leaving 6 bases unmatched.

The chain has TRBV28 and TRBJ1-5; D remains unclear. CDR1 MDHEN and CDR2 SYDVKM come from the germline V gene. V gave up 2 bases and J gave up 3 bases, with 8 bases separating them. This CDR3 region has 14 residues. CDR3 region: CASSLVQINQPQHF. The CDR3 nucleotides are TGTGCCAGCAGTTTAGTACAGATCAATCAGCCCCAGCATTTT.

This clone was observed at least ten times. This sequence joins TRBV6-4 and TRBJ2-5; weak D call: TRBD1 (6 bases). Germline CDR1 is MRHNA and CDR2 is SNTAGT. There are 14 residues in the CDR3. Trimming took off 10 bases at V and 2 bases at J, with 17 bases between the two ends. The chain's CDR3 is CAIVGGLKQETQYF. The CDR3 region has the DNA TGTGCCATCGTTGGGGGCCTCAAACAAGAGACCCAGTACTTC.